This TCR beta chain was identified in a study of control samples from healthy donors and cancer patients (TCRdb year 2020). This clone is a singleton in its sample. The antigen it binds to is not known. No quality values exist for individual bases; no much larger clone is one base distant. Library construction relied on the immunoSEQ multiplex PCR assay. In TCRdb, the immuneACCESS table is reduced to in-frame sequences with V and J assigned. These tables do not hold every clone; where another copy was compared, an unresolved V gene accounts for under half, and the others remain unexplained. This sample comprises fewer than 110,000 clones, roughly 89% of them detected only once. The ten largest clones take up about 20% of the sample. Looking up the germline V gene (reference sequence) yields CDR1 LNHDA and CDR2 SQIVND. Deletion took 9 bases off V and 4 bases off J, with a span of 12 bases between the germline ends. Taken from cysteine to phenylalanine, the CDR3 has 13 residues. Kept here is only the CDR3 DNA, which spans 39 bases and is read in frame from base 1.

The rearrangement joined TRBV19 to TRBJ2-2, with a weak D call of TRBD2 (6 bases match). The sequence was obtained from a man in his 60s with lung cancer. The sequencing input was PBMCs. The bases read TGTGCCAGCCCGGGGAGGCTCACCGGGGAGCTGTTTTTT. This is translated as CASPGRLTGELFF. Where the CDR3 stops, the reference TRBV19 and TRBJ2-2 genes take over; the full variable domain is DGGITQSPKYLFRKEGQNVTLSCEQNLNHDAMYWYRQDPGQGLRLIYYSQIVNDFQKGDIAEGYSVSREKKESFPLTVTSAQKNPTAFYLCASPGRLTGELFFGEGSRLTVL.